This entry describes one T cell receptor (beta chain). Produced via immunoSEQ multiplex PCR; TCRdb's table is partial and in-frame only. This table has some 350,000 clones, 90% appearing once. CDR1 is LGHNA, CDR2 YNFKEQ, per germline. Trimming took 3 bases from V and 0 from J, leaving 14 bases between them. The CDR3 length is 16 residues. The data originate from a study of blood T cell repertoires in COVID-19. The chain links TRBV4-2 to TRBJ1-2, with D perhaps TRBD1 (6 bases). Material: peripheral blood. The TCR originated in a man aged 18 to 35 with active or convalescent COVID-19. In DNA, the CDR3 is TGTGCCAGCAGCCACCGCGACAGGCCAACTAACTATGGCTACACCTTC. The encoded protein is CASSHRDRPTNYGYTF.